This T cell receptor beta chain was found in a study of blood T cell repertoires in COVID-19. Study background: Two negative PCRs, clearance, or symptom resolution were required of recovered Cohort 3 donors. Donors in the United States, Italy and Spain gave samples during acute or convalescent COVID-19.

Authors' processing steps: Amplifying reference gene primers gave estimates of nucleated cell counts. Method: immunoSEQ multiplex PCR; TCRdb's copy keeps in-frame clones and lacks some. D and trimming come from the DNA, and the V and J calls and clone size come from that table. The sample shows 250,000 to 300,000 clones, roughly 91% of them seen only once. Enrollees, about 18 to 100 years old, lived in about two dozen US areas. CDR3 size: 14 residues. V gave up 6 bases and J gave up 2 bases, with 12 bases separating them. Germline V gives CDR1 KGHDR, CDR2 SFDVKD. Sequencing used PBMCs or T cells enriched from blood (not recorded which). The chain is built from TRBV24-1 and TRBJ2-5; a possible D gene is TRBD1 (6 bases). The sequence came from a woman aged 55 to 70 in a cohort exposed to, infected with or recovered from COVID-19 (not recorded which). The CDR3 DNA reads TGTGCCACCAGTCCGGGACACCATCAAGAGACCCAGTACTTC. It encodes CATSPGHHQETQYF.